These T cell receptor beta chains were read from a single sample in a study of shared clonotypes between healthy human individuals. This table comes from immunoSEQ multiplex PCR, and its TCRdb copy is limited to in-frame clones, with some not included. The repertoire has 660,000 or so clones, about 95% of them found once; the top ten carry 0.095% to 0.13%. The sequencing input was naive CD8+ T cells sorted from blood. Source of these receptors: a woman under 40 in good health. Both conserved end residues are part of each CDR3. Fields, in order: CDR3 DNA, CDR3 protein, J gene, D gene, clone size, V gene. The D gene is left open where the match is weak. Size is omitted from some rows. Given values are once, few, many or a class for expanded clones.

TGTGCCAGCAGTTCCCGGGCTGGGGACGAAAAACTGTTTTTT | CASSSRAGDEKLFF | TRBJ1-4 | - | - | TRBV6-5
TGTGCCAGCAGCGTATCGTGGGGCCTCAACGAGCAGTACTTC | CASSVSWGLNEQYF | TRBJ2-7 | - | - | TRBV9
TGTGCCTGCCGTGGCCCGAGGGGTTCCTACGAGCAGTACTTC | CACRGPRGSYEQYF | TRBJ2-7 | - | once | TRBV7-8
TGTGCCAGCAGTTTGGGCCTAGAAGCTTTATACACTGAAGCTTTCTTT | CASSLGLEALYTEAFF | TRBJ1-1 | - | - | TRBV6-5
TGTGCCAGCAGCTTCCCCGGGACAGGGGTGAACACTGAAGCTTTCTTT | CASSFPGTGVNTEAFF | TRBJ1-1 | TRBD1 | - | TRBV7-6
TGTGCCAGCAGCTTAGCGGAGGCAGAAGAGCCTGAAGCTTTCTTT | CASSLAEAEEPEAFF | TRBJ1-1 | - | - | TRBV7-6
TGTGCCAGCAGTTTCTCGGGGGGCCTGGGAGAGACCCAGTACTTC | CASSFSGGLGETQYF | TRBJ2-5 | - | - | TRBV27
TGTGCCTGGTCGCCCGGGAACACTGAAGCTTTCTTT | CAWSPGNTEAFF | TRBJ1-1 | - | few | TRBV30
TGTGCCAGCAAGATTCCGGGACTAGCGCATGAGCAGTTCTTC | CASKIPGLAHEQFF | TRBJ2-1 | TRBD2 | once | TRBV7-2
TGTGCCAGCAGTCCTTCTAGCGGGCCAGACGAGCAGTACTTC | CASSPSSGPDEQYF | TRBJ2-7 | TRBD2 | - | TRBV28
TGTGCCAGCAGGTTAGGACAGGGCTACAATGAGCAGTTCTTC | CASRLGQGYNEQFF | TRBJ2-1 | TRBD1 | - | TRBV27
TGTGCCAGCAGCTCGGACAGGGGGCCGAACACTGAAGCTTTCTTT | CASSSDRGPNTEAFF | TRBJ1-1 | TRBD1 | - | TRBV5-4
TGTGCCAGTAGTATAGAATTCCGGGCGGATACGCAGTATTTT | CASSIEFRADTQYF | TRBJ2-3 | - | once | TRBV19
TGTGCCAGCAGCCAAGGGACAGCCGATACGCAGTATTTT | CASSQGTADTQYF | TRBJ2-3 | - | - | TRBV4-2
TGTGCCAGTAGTAGATCCGGGGCTTGCACCTTC | CASSRSGACTF | TRBJ1-2 | - | - | TRBV19
TGTGCCAGCAGTGACTCGACTAGATACGAGCAGTACTTC | CASSDSTRYEQYF | TRBJ2-7 | - | - | TRBV6-4
TGTGCCAGCAGCTTTTCAGGGGGCGTTGAAGCTTTCTTT | CASSFSGGVEAFF | TRBJ1-1 | TRBD1 | few | TRBV11-2
TGTGCCAGCAGTTTATTTCCTAGCGGAAATAGCTACGAGCAGTACTTC | CASSLFPSGNSYEQYF | TRBJ2-7 | TRBD2 | - | TRBV28
TGTGCCAGAAACAAAAAGGGGGGCTATGGCTACACCTTC | CARNKKGGYGYTF | TRBJ1-2 | - | - | TRBV2
TGCGCCAGCAGCCAAGTAGGGGGCAACACTGAAGCTTTCTTT | CASSQVGGNTEAFF | TRBJ1-1 | TRBD1 | - | TRBV4-1
TGTGCCAGCAGCCCCCGGGTGCCCGAGCAGTACTTC | CASSPRVPEQYF | TRBJ2-7 | - | - | TRBV7-8
TGTGCCAGCAGGCTGGGACCCGGGACCGCCGGGGAGCTGTTTTTT | CASRLGPGTAGELFF | TRBJ2-2 | - | - | TRBV27
TGTGCCAGTAGTATAGATGGCCAGGGTGAAGCTTTCTTT | CASSIDGQGEAFF | TRBJ1-1 | - | few | TRBV19
TGTGCCAGCAGTTTTTCGTCTGCCTCCTATGGCTACACCTTC | CASSFSSASYGYTF | TRBJ1-2 | - | - | TRBV27
TGTGCCACCAGCACGGACTGGATTTCCTACGAGCAGTACTTC | CATSTDWISYEQYF | TRBJ2-7 | - | - | TRBV15
TGTGCCAGCAGCGGGGGACAGTACAATGAGCAGTTCTTC | CASSGGQYNEQFF | TRBJ2-1 | TRBD1 | - | TRBV9
TGTGCCAGCAGCTTGGATCGACTGAATGAGCAGTTCTTC | CASSLDRLNEQFF | TRBJ2-1 | - | - | TRBV5-4
TGTGCCAGCCGGGAGACCTCCGCCGAGCAGTACTTC | CASRETSAEQYF | TRBJ2-7 | - | - | TRBV2
TGTGCCAGCTCACCATTTCCTAGAATGGAGCCCGGGGAGCTGTTTTTT | CASSPFPRMEPGELFF | TRBJ2-2 | - | - | TRBV18
TGTGCCAGCAGCTTAGAGGGCAGTCAGAGGAGCTACGAGCAGTACTTC | CASSLEGSQRSYEQYF | TRBJ2-7 | - | - | TRBV7-8
TGTGCCAGCAGTGAACCTGATCTGGAGGGACATATATTCTGGCGGGACTCCTACGAGCAGTACTTC | CASSEPDLEGHIFWRDSYEQYF | TRBJ2-7 | - | - | TRBV6-1
TGTGCCAGCAGTTTGAGGGTTTCCGAGGGGGTTAGCTACGAGCAGTACTTC | CASSLRVSEGVSYEQYF | TRBJ2-7 | - | - | TRBV28
TGTGCCAGCAGTTTATCACTAGCTAACTATGGCTACACCTTC | CASSLSLANYGYTF | TRBJ1-2 | - | once | TRBV27
TGCAGCGTTGAAGAGGATAGAACTTACGAGCAGTACTTC | CSVEEDRTYEQYF | TRBJ2-7 | - | - | TRBV29-1
TGTGCCATCAGTGAGTCGGGACTAGGAGAGACCCAGTACTTC | CAISESGLGETQYF | TRBJ2-5 | TRBD2 | - | TRBV10-3
TGTGCCAGCAGCCAAGAGGACAGCTCTGGAAACACCATATATTTT | CASSQEDSSGNTIYF | TRBJ1-3 | - | - | TRBV4-2